The next 9 T cell receptor beta chains were all read from a single sample in a study of blood T cell repertoires in COVID-19. Sequenced by immunoSEQ multiplex PCR; TCRdb stores in-frame clones only, minus some. The data show 380,000 or so clones, 86% seen once. Sequencing used peripheral blood. These receptors came from an older woman with COVID-19, enrolled during active disease.

This chain links TRBV5-1 with TRBJ2-5, with D maybe TRBD1 (6 bases). CDR1 and CDR2 (germline): SGHRS, YFSETQ. Trimming took off 0 bases at V and 5 bases at J, with 14 bases between the two ends. The CDR3 runs to 15 residues. The CDR3 region has the DNA TGCGCCAGCAGCTTGGGCCAGGGGTTGGGGGAGACCCAGTACTTC. It translates to CASSLGQGLGETQYF.

The rearrangement uses TRBV29-1 and TRBJ2-3, with 13 nucleotides matching TRBD2. This CDR3 contains 18 residues. J lost 0 bases, V lost 8 bases, and 14 bases had no gene match. Looked up from germline, CDR1 is SQVTM and CDR2 is ANQGSEA. The CDR3 DNA follows: TGCAGCCCTAATTTGGGACTAGCGGGGTTTTTTAGCACAGATACGCAGTATTTT. Its protein product is CSPNLGLAGFFSTDTQYF.

The gene calls are TRBV5-1 and TRBJ1-3, with D perhaps matching TRBD1 (6 bases). CDR1 SGHRS and CDR2 YFSETQ come from the germline V gene. The CDR3 runs to 17 residues. V gave up 1 base and J gave up 2 bases, with 16 bases separating them. CDR3 DNA: TGCGCCAGCAGCTTGAGTCTGACACAGGGAACTGGAAACACCATATATTTT. Amino acid sequence: CASSLSLTQGTGNTIYF.

This clone was found a few times. The chain combines TRBV9 with TRBJ2-1; 7 bases line up with TRBD1. This CDR3 comprises 15 residues. The V segment lost 4 bases and the J segment 7 bases; nucleotides outside the gene matches: 11. Germline lookup yields CDR1 SGDLS and CDR2 YYNGEE. This CDR3 reads CASSTQTGWGNEQFF. The CDR3 bases are TGTGCCAGCAGCACTCAGACAGGGTGGGGGAATGAGCAGTTCTTC.

This sequence joins TRBV5-6 and TRBJ2-2, with 9 bases lining up with TRBD2. Germline V gene sequence: CDR1 SGHDT, CDR2 YYEEEE. V shed 2 bases and J 6 bases; nucleotides not matched to a gene: 8. This CDR3 comprises 16 residues. The CDR3 coding sequence is TGTGCCAGCAGCTTTTCGCGGGGGGGCATCGCCGGGGAGCTGTTTTTT. It translates to CASSFSRGGIAGELFF.

The J gene is TRBJ2-7, the V gene TRBV6-2 or TRBV6-3; TRBD1 agrees at 9 bases. The CDR3 totals 17 residues. Germline V gene data show CDR1 as MNHEY and CDR2 as SVGEGT. Trimming took 0 bases from V and 7 from J; bases not matched to a gene: 13. The CDR3 nucleotides read TGTGCCAGCAGTTACTCCCCCCCGGGACAGGGATCAGGAGAGCAGTACTTC. Translating it yields CASSYSPPGQGSGEQYF.

CDR3 protein: CASSQGGQGNTEAFF. The DNA of the CDR3 is TGTGCCAGCAGCCAAGGGGGACAGGGAAACACTGAAGCTTTCTTT. The chain is built from TRBV3-1 (or the pseudogene TRBV3-2) and TRBJ1-1; 9 bases map to TRBD1. The CDR3 extends over 15 amino acids. In germline, CDR1 is LGHDT, CDR2 YNNKEL (reference sequence). Trimming removed 1 base from V and 2 bases from J; junction bases left unmatched: 2.

Written as DNA, the CDR3 is TGTGCCTGCCGCCAGGGGCCAGGAGACTCTGGAAACACCATATATTTT. Amino acid sequence: CACRQGPGDSGNTIYF. The chain carries TRBV30 and TRBJ1-3; D might be TRBD1 (6 bases). Trimming left V 6 bases short and J 0 bases short, with 18 bases between. The CDR3 length is 16 residues. Germline V gene data show CDR1 as GTSNPN and CDR2 as SVGIG (reference sequence).

J is TRBJ1-4 and V is TRBV12-5, with D possibly being TRBD1 (6 bases). Looked up from germline, CDR1 is LGHNT and CDR2 is FRNRAP. Trimming took 1 base from V and 5 from J, leaving 11 bases between them. This CDR3 has 15 residues. In DNA form, the CDR3 reads TGTGCTAGTGGTTTGGCCGGGACACGGAATGAAAAACTGTTTTTT. Translating it yields CASGLAGTRNEKLFF.